The rows below give T cell receptor beta chains drawn from one sample of a study of beta chain features in type 1 diabetes. Libraries were prepared by immunoSEQ multiplex PCR; TCRdb keeps only in-frame clonotypes and omits some of them. The sample records under 350,000 clones, 8% being singletons. The sequenced sample consisted of central memory CD4+ T cells from blood. These TCRs come from a woman under 30 in good health. Each CDR3 is given with its conserved first and last residue. D genes are given only for firm matches. The size entry is marked missing in some rows and otherwise reads once, few, many or a size class.

CDR3 protein,CDR3 DNA,V gene,D gene,clone size,J gene
CASSRTSGAPWELFF,TGTGCCAGCAGCCGGACTAGCGGGGCTCCTTGGGAGCTGTTTTTT,TRBV7-2,TRBD2,many,TRBJ2-2
CASSGLRTDTQYF,TGTGCCAGCAGTGGACTACGCACAGATACGCAGTATTTT,TRBV2,-,-,TRBJ2-3
CASSRTPLAGVHEQFF,TGCGCCAGCAGCCGAACACCCCTAGCGGGAGTTCATGAGCAGTTCTTC,TRBV5-1,TRBD2,-,TRBJ2-1
CASSLAPGSGAKNIQYF,TGTGCCAGCAGCTTAGCTCCCGGGAGCGGAGCCAAAAACATTCAGTACTTC,TRBV7-6,-,few,TRBJ2-4
CASSKQGRDSPLHF,TGTGCCAGCAGTAAACAGGGACGGGATTCACCCCTCCACTTT,TRBV6-1,-,-,TRBJ1-6
CASSSYRGGTGELFF,TGTGCCAGCAGCTCATACAGGGGTGGCACCGGGGAGCTGTTTTTT,TRBV7-3,TRBD1,few,TRBJ2-2
CASLIRDRPTRAPQHF,TGCGCCAGCTTAATCCGGGACAGGCCCACTCGCGCGCCCCAGCATTTT,TRBV23-1,TRBD1,many,TRBJ1-5
CASSPREGSYEQYF,TGTGCCAGCAGCCCGAGGGAGGGTAGCTACGAGCAGTACTTC,TRBV7-9,TRBD2,-,TRBJ2-7
CASSTTLTGTDTQYF,TGTGCCAGCAGCACGACACTCACGGGCACAGATACGCAGTATTTT,TRBV11-3,-,-,TRBJ2-3
CASSSGTGSTDTQYF,TGTGCCAGCAGCTCCGGGACAGGGTCGACAGATACGCAGTATTTT,TRBV14,TRBD1,-,TRBJ2-3
CASHTPFSYNEQFF,TGTGCCAGCCATACTCCCTTCTCCTACAATGAGCAGTTCTTC,TRBV28,-,-,TRBJ2-1
CASSQVTPGAEAFF,TGTGCCAGCAGCCAGGTAACTCCTGGGGCTGAAGCTTTCTTT,TRBV4-2,-,-,TRBJ1-1
CASSRNGGDGKLFF,TGTGCCAGCAGTCGAAATGGTGGGGATGGAAAACTGTTTTTT,TRBV2,-,few,TRBJ1-4
CASTYTGELFF,TGTGCCAGTACCTACACCGGGGAGCTGTTTTTT,TRBV19,-,many,TRBJ2-2
CASSPLPGPETQYF,TGTGCCAGCAGCCCGCTCCCGGGCCCAGAGACCCAGTACTTC,TRBV9,-,-,TRBJ2-5
CASSQVLAGGSHEQYF,TGTGCCAGCAGCCAAGTACTAGCGGGAGGGTCCCACGAGCAGTACTTC,TRBV4-2,TRBD2,-,TRBJ2-7
CASSQSGSGRGNEQFF,TGCGCCAGCAGCCAAAGCGGGAGCGGGAGGGGCAATGAGCAGTTCTTC,TRBV4-1,TRBD2,-,TRBJ2-1
CASSLDARQGASSYNEQFF,TGTGCCAGCAGCTTAGATGCGCGGCAGGGGGCTAGCTCCTACAATGAGCAGTTCTTC,TRBV7-3,TRBD1,-,TRBJ2-1
CASSTQVNTEAFF,TGTGCCAGCAGTACCCAGGTGAACACTGAAGCTTTCTTT,TRBV5-4,-,-,TRBJ1-1
CASSPIVGQGNYGYTF,TGTGCCAGCTCACCCATCGTGGGACAGGGTAACTATGGCTACACCTTC,TRBV18,TRBD1,few,TRBJ1-2
CASSASGRMMNTGELFF,TGCGCCAGCAGCGCCTCCGGACGGATGATGAACACCGGGGAGCTGTTTTTT,TRBV5-1,-,-,TRBJ2-2
CASGYRVNQPQHF,TGTGCCAGCGGGTACAGGGTTAATCAGCCCCAGCATTTT,TRBV27,-,-,TRBJ1-5
CASSLEGRGYTF,TGTGCCAGCAGTTTGGAGGGGAGAGGCTACACCTTC,TRBV6-5,-,many,TRBJ1-2
CATPREDFNQPQHF,TGTGCCACCCCCAGGGAGGACTTCAATCAGCCCCAGCATTTT,TRBV15,-,few,TRBJ1-5
CASSQGIRGNTEAFF,TGTGCCAGCAGCCAAGGGATCAGGGGGAACACTGAAGCTTTCTTT,TRBV4-2,-,few,TRBJ1-1
CSVVSGFHTGELFF,TGCAGCGTTGTGTCCGGGTTCCACACCGGGGAGCTGTTTTTT,TRBV29-1,-,few,TRBJ2-2
CASRGRALAKNIQYF,TGTGCCAGCAGGGGCCGGGCTCTAGCCAAAAACATTCAGTACTTC,TRBV28,-,few,TRBJ2-4
CASKAGVVSLEETQYF,TGCGCCAGCAAGGCGGGGGTAGTTTCACTTGAAGAGACCCAGTACTTC,TRBV5-1,TRBD2,-,TRBJ2-5
CASSFDGNTDTQYF,TGTGCCAGCAGCTTCGACGGGAATACAGATACGCAGTATTTT,TRBV11-2,-,-,TRBJ2-3
CASSLSPSEGIYEQYF,TGTGCCAGCAGTTTATCCCCGAGCGAAGGGATCTACGAGCAGTACTTC,TRBV27,-,few,TRBJ2-7
CASSQKAGAPTYEQFF,TGTGCCAGCAGCCAAAAAGCAGGGGCGCCCACTTATGAGCAGTTCTTC,TRBV14,-,many,TRBJ2-1
CASSSTGRNYGYTF,TGTGCCAGCAGCTCGACTGGCCGGAACTATGGCTACACCTTC,TRBV7-2,-,-,TRBJ1-2
CASSEYGAGEGYGYTF,TGTGCCAGCAGTGAATATGGCGCGGGGGAGGGCTATGGCTACACCTTC,TRBV25-1,-,-,TRBJ1-2
CASSVALGSTSGTDTQYF,TGTGCCAGCAGTGTGGCTTTGGGGTCGACTAGCGGCACAGATACGCAGTATTTT,TRBV2,TRBD2,few,TRBJ2-3
CASSPPTGFYGYTF,TGTGCCAGCAGTCCTCCAACAGGGTTCTATGGCTACACCTTC,TRBV28,-,many,TRBJ1-2
CASSPSQRNTEAFF,TGTGCCAGCTCACCATCCCAGAGAAACACTGAAGCTTTCTTT,TRBV18,-,-,TRBJ1-1
CASSLATEAFF,TGTGCCAGCAGCTTGGCCACTGAAGCTTTCTTT,TRBV5-8,-,-,TRBJ1-1
CASSPRVPPEAFF,TGTGCCAGCAGCCCTCGGGTACCTCCTGAAGCTTTCTTT,TRBV7-9,-,many,TRBJ1-1
CASSPDRAYSPLHF,TGTGCCAGCTCACCTGACAGGGCCTATTCACCCCTCCACTTT,TRBV18,TRBD1,few,TRBJ1-6
CASRSGTGGRNTEAFF,TGTGCCAGCAGATCCGGGACAGGGGGACGGAACACTGAAGCTTTCTTT,TRBV2,TRBD1,-,TRBJ1-1
CASSIQGRKYF,TGTGCCAGCAGCATACAGGGGCGAAAGTACTTC,TRBV7-2,TRBD1,few,TRBJ2-5
CASSLGGGSTEAFF,TGTGCCAGCAGCCTCGGAGGCGGGAGCACTGAAGCTTTCTTT,TRBV9,-,-,TRBJ1-1
CASSQADRNTGELFF,TGCGCCAGCAGCCAAGCGGACCGGAACACCGGGGAGCTGTTTTTT,TRBV4-1,-,many,TRBJ2-2
CASSSPGTFYNEQFF,TGTGCCAGCAGTTCCCCCGGGACATTCTACAATGAGCAGTTCTTC,TRBV25-1,-,-,TRBJ2-1